The entry that follows covers one TCR beta chain sequence. The antigen is unknown. One junction end does not reproduce the germline sequence, and a read error may be involved. Some clones are missing from TCRdb's copy, which holds only in-frame ones; the method was immunoSEQ multiplex PCR. Altogether 90,000 to 120,000 clones are present, about nine tenths being singletons, with the ten largest covering more than 2.5%. This record comes from a study of T cell responses to AZD1222 COVID-19 vaccine. General study points: Spike-specific TCR breadth and depth grew following two AZD1222 doses. Vaccine-associated CD4 TCRs ranged over spike, dominating at 160-218 and 743-854.

CDR1 is SGHAT, CDR2 FQNNGV, per germline. The CDR3 contains 16 residues. The V call is TRBV11-2, the J call TRBJ2-1, with D perhaps TRBD1 or TRBD2 (5 bases each). This receptor was taken from an adult who received the MenACWY meningococcal vaccine as a control. This specimen was peripheral blood, taken 28 days after the second dose of the MenACWY control vaccine. The CDR3 loop reads CASSLEIAQGRNGQFF. CDR3 DNA: TGTGCCAGCAGCTTAGAAATCGCCCAGGGACGGAATGGGCAGTTCTTC.